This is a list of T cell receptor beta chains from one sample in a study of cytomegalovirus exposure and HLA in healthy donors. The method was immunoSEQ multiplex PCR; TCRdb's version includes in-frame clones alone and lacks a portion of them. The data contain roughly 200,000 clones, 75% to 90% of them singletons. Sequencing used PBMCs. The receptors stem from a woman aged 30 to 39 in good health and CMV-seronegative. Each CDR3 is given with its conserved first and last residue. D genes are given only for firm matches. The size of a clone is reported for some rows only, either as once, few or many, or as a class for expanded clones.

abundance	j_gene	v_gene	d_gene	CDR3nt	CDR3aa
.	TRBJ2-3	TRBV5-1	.	TGCGCCAGCAGCTTCCGGAGCGGAGCACAAGATACGCAGTATTTT	CASSFRSGAQDTQYF
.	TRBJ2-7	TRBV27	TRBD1	TGTGCCAGCCGCATTACCGGGACAGGGTGGGCCTACGAGCAGTACTTC	CASRITGTGWAYEQYF
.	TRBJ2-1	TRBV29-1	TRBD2	TGCAGCGTGGTGGGACTAAGTAGTGAGCAGTTCTTC	CSVVGLSSEQFF
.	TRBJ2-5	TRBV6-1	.	TGTGCCAGCAGTCCAGTGTTAATTGGAGAGACCCAGTACTTC	CASSPVLIGETQYF
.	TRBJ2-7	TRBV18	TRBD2	TGTGCCAGCTCACCACGGTTAAAGACTAGCGGGACCTACGAGCAGTACTTC	CASSPRLKTSGTYEQYF
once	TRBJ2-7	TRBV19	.	TGTGCCAGTAGTATAATGCAGGGCAGCTACGAGCAGTACTTC	CASSIMQGSYEQYF
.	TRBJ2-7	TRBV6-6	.	TGTGCCAGCAGTTTCACGCTCGGGACAAGGAACGAGCAGTACTTC	CASSFTLGTRNEQYF
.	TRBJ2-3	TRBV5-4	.	TGTGCCAGCAGCCGGGAACTAGATTCAGATACGCAGTATTTT	CASSRELDSDTQYF
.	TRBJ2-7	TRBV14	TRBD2	TGTGCCAGCAGCCAAGGGGGACTAGCGGGAGTATTGGAGCAGTACTTC	CASSQGGLAGVLEQYF
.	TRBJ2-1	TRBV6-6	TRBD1	TGTGCCAGCAGCTTCGACAGGGCGGATGAGCAGTTCTTC	CASSFDRADEQFF
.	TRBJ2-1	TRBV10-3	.	TGTGCCATCAGTGAGTGGAATCTCGGGGAAGAAACCAGACAGTTCTTC	CAISEWNLGEETRQFF